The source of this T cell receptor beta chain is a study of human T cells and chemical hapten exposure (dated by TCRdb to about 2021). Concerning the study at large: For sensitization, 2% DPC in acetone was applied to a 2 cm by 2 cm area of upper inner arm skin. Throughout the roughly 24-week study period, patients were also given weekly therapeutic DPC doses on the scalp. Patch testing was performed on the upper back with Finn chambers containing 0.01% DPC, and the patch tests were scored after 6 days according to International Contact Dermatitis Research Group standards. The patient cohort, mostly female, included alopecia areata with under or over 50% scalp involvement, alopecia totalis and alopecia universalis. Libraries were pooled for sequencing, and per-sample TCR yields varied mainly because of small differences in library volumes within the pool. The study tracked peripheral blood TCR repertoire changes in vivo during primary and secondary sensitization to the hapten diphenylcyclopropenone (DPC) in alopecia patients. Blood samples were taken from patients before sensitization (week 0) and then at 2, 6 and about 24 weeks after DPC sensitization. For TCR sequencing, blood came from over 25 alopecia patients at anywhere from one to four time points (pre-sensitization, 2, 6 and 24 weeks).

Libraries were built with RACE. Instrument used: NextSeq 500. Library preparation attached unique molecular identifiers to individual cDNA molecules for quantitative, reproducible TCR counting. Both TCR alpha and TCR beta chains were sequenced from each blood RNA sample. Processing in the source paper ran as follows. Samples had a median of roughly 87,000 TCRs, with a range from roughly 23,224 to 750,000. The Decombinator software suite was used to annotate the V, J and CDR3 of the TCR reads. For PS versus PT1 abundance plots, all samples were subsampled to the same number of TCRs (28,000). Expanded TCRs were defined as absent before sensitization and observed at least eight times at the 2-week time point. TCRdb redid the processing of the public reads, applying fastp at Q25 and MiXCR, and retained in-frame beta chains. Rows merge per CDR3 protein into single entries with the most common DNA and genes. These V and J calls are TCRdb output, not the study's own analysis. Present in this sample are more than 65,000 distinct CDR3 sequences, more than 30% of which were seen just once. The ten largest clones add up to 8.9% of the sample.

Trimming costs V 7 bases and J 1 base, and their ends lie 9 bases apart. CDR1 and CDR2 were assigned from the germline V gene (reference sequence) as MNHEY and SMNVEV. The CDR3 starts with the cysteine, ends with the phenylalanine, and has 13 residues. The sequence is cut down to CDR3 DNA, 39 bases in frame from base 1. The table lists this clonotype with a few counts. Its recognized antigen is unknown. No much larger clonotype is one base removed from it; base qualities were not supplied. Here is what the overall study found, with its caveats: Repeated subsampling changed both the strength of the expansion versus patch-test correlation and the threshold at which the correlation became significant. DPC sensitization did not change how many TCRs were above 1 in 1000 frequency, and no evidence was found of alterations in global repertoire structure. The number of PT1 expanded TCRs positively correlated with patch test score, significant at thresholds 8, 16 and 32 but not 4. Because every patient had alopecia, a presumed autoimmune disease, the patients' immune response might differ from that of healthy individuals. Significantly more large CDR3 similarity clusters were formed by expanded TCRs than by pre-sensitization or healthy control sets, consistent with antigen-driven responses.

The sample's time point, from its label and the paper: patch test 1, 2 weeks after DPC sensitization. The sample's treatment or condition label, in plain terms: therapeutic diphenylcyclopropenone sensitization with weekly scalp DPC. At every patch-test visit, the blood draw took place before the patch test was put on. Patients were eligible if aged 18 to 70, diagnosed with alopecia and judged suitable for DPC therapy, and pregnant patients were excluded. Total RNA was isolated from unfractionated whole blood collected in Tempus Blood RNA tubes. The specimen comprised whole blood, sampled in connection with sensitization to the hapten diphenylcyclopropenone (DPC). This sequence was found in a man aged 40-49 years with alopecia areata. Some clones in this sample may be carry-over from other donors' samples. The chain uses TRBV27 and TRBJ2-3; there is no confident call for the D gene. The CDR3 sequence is CASTLTGTDTQYF. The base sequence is TGTGCCAGCACCTTGACTGGCACAGATACGCAGTATTTT.